This TCR beta chain came from a study of T-cell memory formation after mild COVID-19. The overall study: Clusters were largely donor specific. Whole-study results and caveats: There was a balanced CD4/CD8 profile in clones contracting day 15 to 85, and later expanders leaned CD4+. Contracting CD4+ clones sat mainly in CM and EM; CD8+ in EMRA. In pre-infection memory, a portion of responding clones appeared, which suggested that cross-reactive memory joined.

TCRdb itself ran the 5' RACE reads through MiXCR, one entry per CDR3 protein. The sample gives 30,000 to 35,000 distinct CDR3 sequences, approximately 7.7% of which show up once; about 32% is in the top ten. Germline V gene lookup returns CDR1 DFQATT and CDR2 SNEGSKA (reference sequence). The V end lost 5 bases, the J end lost 9 bases, and 8 bases lay between the germline ends. CDR3 length equals 11 residues. In this sample, this clonotype turned up many times. Its antigen is unidentified. The V gene is TRBV20-1, the J gene TRBJ1-6; D is ambiguous. Sequenced: PBMCs or a T cell subset sorted from them (not recorded which). The receptor was isolated from a man between 18 and 35 years old who had mild COVID-19 (a few samples of this study predate the infection). Cell type and time point are not known. CDR3 nucleotides: TGCAGTGCTCCCGGTGGTTCACCCCTCCACTTT. Translated, it gives CSAPGGSPLHF.